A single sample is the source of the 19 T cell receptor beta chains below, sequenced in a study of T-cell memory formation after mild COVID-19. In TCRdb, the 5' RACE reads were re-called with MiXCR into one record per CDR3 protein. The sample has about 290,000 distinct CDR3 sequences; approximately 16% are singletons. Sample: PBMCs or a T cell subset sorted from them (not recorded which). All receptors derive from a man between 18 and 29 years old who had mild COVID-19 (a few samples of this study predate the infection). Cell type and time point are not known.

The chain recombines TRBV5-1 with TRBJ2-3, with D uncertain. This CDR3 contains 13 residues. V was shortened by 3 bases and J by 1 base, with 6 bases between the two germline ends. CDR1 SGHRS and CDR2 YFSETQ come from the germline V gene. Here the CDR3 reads CASSWWGTDTQYF. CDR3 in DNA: TGCGCCAGCAGCTGGTGGGGCACAGATACGCAGTATTTT.

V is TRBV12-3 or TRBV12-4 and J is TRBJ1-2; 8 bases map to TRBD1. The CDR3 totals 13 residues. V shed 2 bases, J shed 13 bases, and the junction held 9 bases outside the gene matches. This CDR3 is CASSLSPDRVGTF. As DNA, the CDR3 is TGTGCCAGCAGTTTAAGTCCGGACAGGGTCGGCACCTTC.

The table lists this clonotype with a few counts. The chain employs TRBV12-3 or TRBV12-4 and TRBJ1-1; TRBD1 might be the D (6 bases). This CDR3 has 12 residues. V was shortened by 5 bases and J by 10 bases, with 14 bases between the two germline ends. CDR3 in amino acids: CASSPTGFTAFF. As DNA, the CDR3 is TGTGCCAGCAGTCCGACAGGCTTTACAGCTTTCTTT.

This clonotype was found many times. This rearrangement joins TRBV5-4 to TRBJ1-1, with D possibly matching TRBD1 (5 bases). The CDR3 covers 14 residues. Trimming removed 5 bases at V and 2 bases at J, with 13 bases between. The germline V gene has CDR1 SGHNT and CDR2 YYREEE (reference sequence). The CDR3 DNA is TGTGCCAGCAGACCCGACAGTGACAACACTGAAGCTTTCTTT. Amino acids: CASRPDSDNTEAFF.

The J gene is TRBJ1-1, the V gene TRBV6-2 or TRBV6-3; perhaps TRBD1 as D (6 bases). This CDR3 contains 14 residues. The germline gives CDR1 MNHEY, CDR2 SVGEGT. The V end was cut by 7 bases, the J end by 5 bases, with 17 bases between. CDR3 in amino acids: CASTPADRWTEAFF. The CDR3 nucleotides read TGTGCCAGCACCCCGGCGGACAGATGGACTGAAGCTTTCTTT.

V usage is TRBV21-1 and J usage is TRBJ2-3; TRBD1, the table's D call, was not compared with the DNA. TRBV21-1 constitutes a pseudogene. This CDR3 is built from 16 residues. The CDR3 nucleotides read TGTGCCAGCAGCTTATCCCGGGACAGGGTCCCAGATACGCAGTATTTT. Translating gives CASSLSRDRVPDTQYF.

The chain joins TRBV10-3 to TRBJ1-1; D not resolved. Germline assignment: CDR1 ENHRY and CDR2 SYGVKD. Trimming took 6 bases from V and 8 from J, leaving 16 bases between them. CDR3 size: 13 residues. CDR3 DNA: TGTGCCATCAGAATCCCTGGGGAGGGAGAAGCTTTCTTT. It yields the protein CAIRIPGEGEAFF.

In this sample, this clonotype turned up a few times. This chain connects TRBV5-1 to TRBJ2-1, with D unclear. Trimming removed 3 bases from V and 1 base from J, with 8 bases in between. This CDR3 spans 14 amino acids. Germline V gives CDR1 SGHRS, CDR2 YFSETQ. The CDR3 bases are TGCGCCAGCAGCTCCTCAACATCCTACAATGAGCAGTTCTTC. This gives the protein CASSSSTSYNEQFF.

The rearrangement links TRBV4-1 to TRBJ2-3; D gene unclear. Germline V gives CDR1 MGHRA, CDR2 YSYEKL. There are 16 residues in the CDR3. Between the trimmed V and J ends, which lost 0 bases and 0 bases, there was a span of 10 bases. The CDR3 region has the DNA TGCGCCAGCAGCCAAGAGAACAGACCTAGCACAGATACGCAGTATTTT. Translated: CASSQENRPSTDTQYF.

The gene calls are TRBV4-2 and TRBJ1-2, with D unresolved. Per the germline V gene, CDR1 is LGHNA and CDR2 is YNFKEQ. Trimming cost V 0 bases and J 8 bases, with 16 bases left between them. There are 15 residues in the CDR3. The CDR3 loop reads CASSQDLLAGRGYTF. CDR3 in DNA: TGTGCCAGCAGCCAAGATCTTTTGGCGGGTCGAGGCTACACCTTC.

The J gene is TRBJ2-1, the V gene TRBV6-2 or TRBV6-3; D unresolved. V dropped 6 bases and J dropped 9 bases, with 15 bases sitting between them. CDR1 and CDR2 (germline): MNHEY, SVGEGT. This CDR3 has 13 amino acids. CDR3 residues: CASSLSPRLEQFF. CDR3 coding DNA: TGTGCCAGCAGCCTGAGCCCGCGGCTTGAGCAGTTCTTC.

The DNA of the CDR3 is TGTGCCAGCAGCCTTAACAGGCAACCCACAGATACGCAGTATTTT. Protein sequence: CASSLNRQPTDTQYF. The chain couples TRBV7-2 to TRBJ2-3, with a weak D call TRBD1 (5 bases). With 5 bases removed from V and 2 bases from J, the gap between germline ends came to 14 bases. The CDR3 totals 15 residues. Germline V gene data show CDR1 as SGHTA and CDR2 as FQGNSA.

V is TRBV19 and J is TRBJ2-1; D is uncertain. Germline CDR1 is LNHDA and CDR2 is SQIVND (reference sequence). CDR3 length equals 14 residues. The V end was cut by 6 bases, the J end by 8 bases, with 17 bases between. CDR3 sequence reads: CASSPIEAGDEQFF. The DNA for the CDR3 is TGTGCCAGTAGCCCCATCGAGGCTGGGGATGAGCAGTTCTTC.

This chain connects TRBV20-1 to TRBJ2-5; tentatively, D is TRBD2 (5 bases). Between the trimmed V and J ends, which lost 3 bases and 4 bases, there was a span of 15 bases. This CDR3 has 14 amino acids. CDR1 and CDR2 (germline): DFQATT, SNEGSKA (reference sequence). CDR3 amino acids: CSASRLSDIETQYF. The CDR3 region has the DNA TGCAGTGCTAGTAGACTATCAGACATAGAGACCCAGTACTTC.

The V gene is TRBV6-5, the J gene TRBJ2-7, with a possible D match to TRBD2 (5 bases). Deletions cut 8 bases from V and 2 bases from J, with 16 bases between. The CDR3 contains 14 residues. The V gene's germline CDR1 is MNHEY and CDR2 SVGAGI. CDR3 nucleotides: TGTGCCAGCGTCGGGGTGAATTACCCCTACGAGCAGTACGTC. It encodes CASVGVNYPYEQYV.

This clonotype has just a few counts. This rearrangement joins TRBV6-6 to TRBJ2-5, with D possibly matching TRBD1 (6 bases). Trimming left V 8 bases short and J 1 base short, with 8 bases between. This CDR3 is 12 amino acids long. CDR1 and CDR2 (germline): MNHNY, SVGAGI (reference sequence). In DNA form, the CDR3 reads TGTGCCAGCGGACAGACCCAAGAGACCCAGTACTTC. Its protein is CASGQTQETQYF.

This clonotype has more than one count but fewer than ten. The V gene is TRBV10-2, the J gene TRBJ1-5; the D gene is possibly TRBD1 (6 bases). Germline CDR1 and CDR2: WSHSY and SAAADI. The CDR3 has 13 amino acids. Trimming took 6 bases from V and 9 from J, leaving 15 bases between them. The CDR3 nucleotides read TGCGCCAGCAGCCCAGGGGCGGTGGGGCCCCAGCATTTT. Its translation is CASSPGAVGPQHF.

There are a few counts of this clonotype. The CDR3 here is CASSFMTSANTGELFF. CDR3 DNA: TGCGCCAGCAGCTTTATGACTAGCGCCAACACCGGGGAGCTGTTTTTT. The chain carries TRBV5-1 and TRBJ2-2; 8 nucleotides align to TRBD2. Germline CDR1 SGHRS, CDR2 YFSETQ. V lost 2 bases and J lost 2; bases outside the gene matches: 5. This CDR3 has 16 amino acids.

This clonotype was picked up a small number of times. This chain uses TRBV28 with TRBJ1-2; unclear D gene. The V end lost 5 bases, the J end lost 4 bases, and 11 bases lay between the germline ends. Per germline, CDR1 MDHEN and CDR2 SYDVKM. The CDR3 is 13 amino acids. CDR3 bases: TGTGCCAGCAGTCTGACCATCCTCTATGGCTACACCTTC. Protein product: CASSLTILYGYTF.